The 8 T cell receptor beta chains presented below share a single source sample, sequenced in a study of T cell changes during pregnancy in multiple sclerosis. This table comes from immunoSEQ multiplex PCR, and its TCRdb copy is limited to in-frame clones, with some not included. The sample yields around 95,000 clones, roughly nine tenths seen once. The sample consisted of peripheral blood, taken after pregnancy. The receptors were sampled from a female donor in good health, enrolled as a control in a pregnancy study.

CDR3 loop: CASSQSPGLFPSPQETQYF. The DNA of the CDR3 is TGCGCCAGCAGCCAGAGTCCGGGTTTGTTCCCGTCTCCGCAAGAGACCCAGTACTTC. J is TRBJ2-5 and V is TRBV4-1; no clear D gene. V gave up 3 bases and J gave up 2 bases, with 25 bases separating them. This CDR3 region has 19 residues. Germline CDR1 is MGHRA and CDR2 is YSYEKL.

This chain links TRBV5-4 with TRBJ2-1; D uncertain. The V end lost 1 base, the J end lost 3 bases, and 11 bases lay between the germline ends. Looked up from germline, CDR1 is SGHNT and CDR2 is YYREEE (reference sequence). The CDR3 is made up of 15 amino acids. CDR3 residues: CASSLYSASYNEQFF. The CDR3, as DNA: TGTGCCAGCAGCTTGTATTCGGCTAGCTACAATGAGCAGTTCTTC.

The V gene is TRBV6-5, the J gene TRBJ1-1; no firm D call. This CDR3 region has 15 residues. Per germline, CDR1 MNHEY and CDR2 SVGAGI. Deletions cut 2 bases from V and 1 base from J, with 11 bases between. For the CDR3, the DNA is TGTGCCAGCAGTTACGTGTCTTATCCGAACACTGAAGCTTTCTTT. Its protein is CASSYVSYPNTEAFF.

The chain is built from TRBV7-3 and TRBJ2-1, with a tentative D call TRBD1 (6 bases). CDR1 is SGHTA and CDR2 is FQGTGA in the germline V gene. The CDR3 contains 16 residues. Trimming stripped 0 bases from V and 0 bases from J, with 9 bases between. The DNA of the CDR3 is TGTGCCAGCAGCTTAACTGGGGGCGCCTCCTACAATGAGCAGTTCTTC. Its translation is CASSLTGGASYNEQFF.

This clone has a handful of counts. This chain connects TRBV6-1 to TRBJ1-1; TRBD1 aligns across 8 bases. Germline CDR1 MNHNS, CDR2 SASEGT. V lost 8 bases and J lost 1; bases outside the gene matches: 3. The CDR3 covers 13 residues. CDR3 in amino acids: CASQGQANTEAFF. As DNA, the CDR3 is TGTGCCAGCCAGGGACAGGCGAACACTGAAGCTTTCTTT.

Worth noting for this clone: The same CDR3 is also encoded by other DNA sequences in this sample. The genes are TRBV19 and TRBJ2-1; the D gene is possibly TRBD1 (6 bases). Germline V gives CDR1 LNHDA, CDR2 SQIVND (reference sequence). The CDR3 is 15 amino acids. V lost 5 bases, J lost 0 bases, and 11 bases lay in between. Written as DNA, the CDR3 is TGTGCCAGTAGTCCTGACAGGAGCTCCTACAATGAGCAGTTCTTC. Protein: CASSPDRSSYNEQFF.

This chain connects TRBV6-5 to TRBJ2-5; a weak D match, TRBD1 (5 bases). V lost 2 bases and J lost 6, with 10 bases in between. The germline V gene encodes CDR1 MNHEY and CDR2 SVGAGI. The CDR3 is 13 residues long. CDR3 coding DNA: TGTGCCAGCAGTTACAGGGGCGGAAAGACCCAGTACTTC. Translation: CASSYRGGKTQYF.

V gene TRBV6-1 combines with J gene TRBJ2-3; 9 nucleotides line up with TRBD1. This CDR3 has 15 residues. The V gene end was trimmed by 3 bases and the J gene end by 2 bases; junction bases not matched to a gene: 3. Germline-derived CDR1 and CDR2 are MNHNS and SASEGT. The CDR3 DNA sequence: TGTGCCAGCAGTGAGGACAGGGGACACACAGATACGCAGTATTTT. Protein: CASSEDRGHTDTQYF.